This T cell receptor (beta chain) was sequenced during a study of blood T cells in healthy people across ages. Study-level findings and limits: PBMCs that were unsorted prevented a conclusive naive versus antigen-experienced comparison. Getting older went along with TCR beta diversity per million T cells dropping roughly linearly.

Regarding this clonotype: Its cognate antigen is unknown.

Alongside a J-beta primer mix, a sample-barcoded 5' primer served in a second PCR lasting 7 to 11 cycles. Individual samples furnished no less than 2.5 million CDR3-containing paired-end reads apiece. TCRdb passed the 5' RACE reads through MiXCR, listing each CDR3 protein once. The table shows 1.5 million to 2 million distinct CDR3 sequences, with about 49% occurring only once. This CDR3 has 14 residues. V lost 5 bases to trimming and J lost 7 bases; unmatched junction nucleotides: 7. The germline V gene encodes CDR1 SGHRS and CDR2 YFSETQ. The chain is built from TRBV5-1 and TRBJ1-4; TRBD1 agrees at 8 bases. The receptor comes from a woman aged 40 to 50 in good health. The sequenced material came from blood. CDR3 coding DNA: TGCGCCAGCAGTTACACAGGGGGGAGTGAAAAACTGTTTTTT. Translated, it gives CASSYTGGSEKLFF.